These T cell receptor beta chains were read from a single sample in a study of vaccination and CD4 T cells after COVID-19. Their cognate antigens are unknown. TCRdb reprocessed the PCR reads via MiXCR and lists one record per CDR3 protein. The table includes under 20,000 distinct CDR3 sequences, less than 60% detected once. The sample here was CD4+ T cells from blood, cultured in vitro, taken about 7 months after SARS-CoV-2 vaccination. Receptors originate from a human donor who had recovered from COVID-19. Both conserved end residues are part of each CDR3. A D gene is named only where the DNA matches it firmly. Clone size is shown for a subset of rows, as once, few, many or a class of expanded clone.

J gene: TRBJ2-7
D gene: -
V gene: TRBV20-1
clone size: -
CDR3 protein: CSALSTEQYF
CDR3 DNA: TGCAGTGCCCTCTCTACGGAGCAGTACTTC

J gene: TRBJ2-5
D gene: -
V gene: TRBV5-8
clone size: few
CDR3 protein: CASSPLNRDGETQYF
CDR3 DNA: TGTGCCAGCAGCCCACTTAACAGGGACGGGGAGACCCAGTACTTC

J gene: TRBJ2-1
D gene: -
V gene: TRBV7-8
clone size: few
CDR3 protein: CASSLRTGASYNEQFF
CDR3 DNA: TGTGCCAGCAGCTTACGGACGGGGGCCTCCTACAATGAGCAGTTCTTC

J gene: TRBJ2-1
D gene: -
V gene: TRBV4-1
clone size: -
CDR3 protein: CASSHLYNEQFF
CDR3 DNA: TGCGCCAGCAGCCATCTTTACAATGAGCAGTTCTTC

J gene: TRBJ1-3
D gene: -
V gene: TRBV2
clone size: -
CDR3 protein: CASGAGLGNTIYF
CDR3 DNA: TGTGCCAGCGGGGCAGGGCTGGGAAACACCATATATTTT

J gene: TRBJ1-5
D gene: -
V gene: TRBV20-1
clone size: -
CDR3 protein: CSARGRSNQPQHF
CDR3 DNA: TGCAGTGCTAGAGGCAGAAGCAATCAGCCCCAGCATTTT

J gene: TRBJ1-6
D gene: -
V gene: TRBV20-1
clone size: -
CDR3 protein: CSAAGAGWNSPLHF
CDR3 DNA: TGCAGTGCAGCAGGGGCAGGGTGGAATTCACCCCTCCACTTT

J gene: TRBJ1-1
D gene: -
V gene: TRBV20-1
clone size: few
CDR3 protein: CSVRSRGEAFF
CDR3 DNA: TGCAGTGTACGCTCACGAGGTGAAGCTTTCTTT

J gene: TRBJ2-5
D gene: -
V gene: TRBV20-1
clone size: few
CDR3 protein: CSAGKVVMGETQYF
CDR3 DNA: TGCAGTGCGGGTAAAGTTGTCATGGGAGAGACCCAGTACTTC

J gene: TRBJ2-7
D gene: TRBD2
V gene: TRBV6-2/TRBV6-3
clone size: -
CDR3 protein: CASRTSGEYEQYF
CDR3 DNA: TGTGCCAGCAGGACTAGCGGGGAATACGAGCAGTACTTC

J gene: TRBJ2-7
D gene: -
V gene: TRBV7-9
clone size: -
CDR3 protein: CASSSGLSYEQYF
CDR3 DNA: TGTGCCAGCAGCTCGGGACTCTCCTACGAGCAGTACTTC

J gene: TRBJ2-1
D gene: -
V gene: TRBV2
clone size: -
CDR3 protein: CASSTTRGGSYNEQFF
CDR3 DNA: TGTGCCAGCAGTACGACTCGAGGGGGCTCCTACAATGAGCAGTTCTTC

J gene: TRBJ1-2
D gene: -
V gene: TRBV20-1
clone size: -
CDR3 protein: CSSRGSGYGYTF
CDR3 DNA: TGCAGTTCAAGGGGTTCTGGCTATGGCTACACCTTC

J gene: TRBJ1-2
D gene: TRBD1
V gene: TRBV7-6
clone size: few
CDR3 protein: CASSMGTGGFDYGYTF
CDR3 DNA: TGTGCCAGCAGCATGGGGACAGGGGGCTTCGACTATGGCTACACCTTC

J gene: TRBJ1-3
D gene: -
V gene: TRBV6-1
clone size: few
CDR3 protein: CASSILAGNTIYF
CDR3 DNA: TGTGCCAGCAGCATACTAGCTGGAAACACCATATATTTT

J gene: TRBJ2-5
D gene: -
V gene: TRBV20-1
clone size: -
CDR3 protein: CSARDVGPWGETQYF
CDR3 DNA: TGCAGTGCTAGAGACGTGGGACCCTGGGGAGAGACCCAGTACTTC

J gene: TRBJ1-1
D gene: TRBD1
V gene: TRBV6-5
clone size: few
CDR3 protein: CASSYSGTGEAFF
CDR3 DNA: TGTGCCAGCAGTTACTCCGGGACAGGTGAAGCTTTCTTT

J gene: TRBJ2-5
D gene: -
V gene: TRBV4-1
clone size: -
CDR3 protein: CASSLYLAQEETQYF
CDR3 DNA: TGCGCCAGCAGCCTCTACCTAGCGCAAGAGGAGACCCAGTACTTC

J gene: TRBJ1-6
D gene: -
V gene: TRBV7-2
clone size: -
CDR3 protein: CASSLALRAANSPLHF
CDR3 DNA: TGTGCCAGCAGCTTAGCGCTTAGGGCGGCAAATTCACCCCTCCACTTT

J gene: TRBJ1-1
D gene: TRBD1
V gene: TRBV2
clone size: -
CDR3 protein: CASRGQVGTEAFF
CDR3 DNA: TGTGCCAGCAGGGGACAGGTTGGCACTGAAGCTTTCTTT